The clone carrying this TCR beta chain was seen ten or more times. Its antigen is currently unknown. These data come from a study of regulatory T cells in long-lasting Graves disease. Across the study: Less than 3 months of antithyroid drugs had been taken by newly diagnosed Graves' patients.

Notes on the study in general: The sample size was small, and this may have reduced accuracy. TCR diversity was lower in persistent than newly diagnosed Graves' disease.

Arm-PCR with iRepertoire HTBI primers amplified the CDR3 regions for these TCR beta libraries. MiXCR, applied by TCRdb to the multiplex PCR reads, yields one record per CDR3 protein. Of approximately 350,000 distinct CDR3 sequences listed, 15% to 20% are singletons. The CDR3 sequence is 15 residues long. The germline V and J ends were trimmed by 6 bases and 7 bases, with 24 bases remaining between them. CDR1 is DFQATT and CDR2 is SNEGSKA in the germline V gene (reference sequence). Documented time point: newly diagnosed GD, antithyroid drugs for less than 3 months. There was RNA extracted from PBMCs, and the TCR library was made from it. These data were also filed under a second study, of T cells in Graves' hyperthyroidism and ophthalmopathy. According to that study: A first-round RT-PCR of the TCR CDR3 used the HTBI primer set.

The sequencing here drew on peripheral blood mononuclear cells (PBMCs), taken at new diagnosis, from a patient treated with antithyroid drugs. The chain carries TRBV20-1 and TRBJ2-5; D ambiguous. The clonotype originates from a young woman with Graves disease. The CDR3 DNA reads TGCAGTGCCCAAGCCTCGACCGACCACCGAGGGACCCAGTACTTC. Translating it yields CSAQASTDHRGTQYF.